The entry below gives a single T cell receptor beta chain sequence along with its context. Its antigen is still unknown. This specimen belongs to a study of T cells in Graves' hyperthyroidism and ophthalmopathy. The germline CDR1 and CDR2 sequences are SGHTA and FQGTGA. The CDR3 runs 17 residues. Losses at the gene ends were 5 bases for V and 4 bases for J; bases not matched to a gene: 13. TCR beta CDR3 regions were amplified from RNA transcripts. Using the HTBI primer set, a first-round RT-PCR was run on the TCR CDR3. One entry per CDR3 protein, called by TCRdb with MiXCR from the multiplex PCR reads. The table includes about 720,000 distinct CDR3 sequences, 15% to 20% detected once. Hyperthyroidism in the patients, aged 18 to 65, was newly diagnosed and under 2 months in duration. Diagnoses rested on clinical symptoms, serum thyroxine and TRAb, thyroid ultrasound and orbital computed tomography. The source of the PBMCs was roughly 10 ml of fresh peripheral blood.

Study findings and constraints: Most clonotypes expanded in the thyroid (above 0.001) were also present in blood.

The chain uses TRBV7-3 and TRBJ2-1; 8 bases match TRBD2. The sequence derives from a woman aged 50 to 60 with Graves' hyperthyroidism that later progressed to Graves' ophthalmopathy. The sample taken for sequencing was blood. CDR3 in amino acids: CASSLRNIAGRYNEQFF. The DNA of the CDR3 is TGTGCCAGCAGCCTCAGGAATATAGCGGGGAGATACAATGAGCAGTTCTTC.